At least ten counts were recorded for the clone carrying this T cell receptor (beta chain). TCRdb processed the PCR reads anew with MiXCR; each CDR3 protein has one entry. The table shows 550,000 to 750,000 distinct CDR3 sequences, with about 20% occurring only once. This sample is drawn from a study of molecular identifiers for immune sequencing clone quantification. The CDR3 spans 15 residues. The ends were cut back, 3 bases at V and 1 base at J, with 13 bases in the middle. Germline CDR1 is MDHEN and CDR2 is SYDVKM. Sequencing libraries of naive CD8 cells derived from approximately 20,000 to 1,000,000 sorted cells with 10%, 30% or 50% RNA.

Sequencing was performed on naive CD8+ T cells from blood, with Jurkat cell RNA spiked in. The subset was: FACS-sorted CD8+CD4-CCR7+CD45RA+ naive T cells. The chain uses TRBV28 and TRBJ2-7, with D unclear. The TCR sequence derives from a human donor in good health. Some libraries in this study had Jurkat cell RNA spiked in. CDR3: CASSFESPVSYEQYF. CDR3 sequence (DNA): TGTGCCAGCAGTTTTGAGAGCCCTGTTTCCTACGAGCAGTACTTC.